This T cell receptor (beta chain) was identified in a study of patients and donors after allogeneic stem cell transplantation. MiXCR, applied by TCRdb to the RT-PCR reads, yields one record per CDR3 protein. Among a few hundred thousand distinct CDR3 sequences, less than 50% were seen once, and the ten largest hold around a tenth. This receptor was identified in a human donor who was either an allogeneic HSCT recipient or a stem cell or donor lymphocyte infusion donor (not recorded which). It is not recorded whose cells these are; they may come from a transplant donor. Specimen: blood, either unsorted or a sorted T cell fraction (not recorded which).

The CDR3 protein is CASSQVNGDSGELFF. The CDR3 nucleotides read TGTGCCAGCAGCCAAGTAAATGGCGATTCCGGGGAGCTGTTTTTT. The rearrangement links TRBV3-1 to TRBJ2-2; D not certain. The germline CDR1 and CDR2 sequences are LGHDT and YNNKEL (reference sequence). The CDR3 has 15 residues. The V end lost 1 base, the J end lost 6 bases, and 12 bases lay between the germline ends.